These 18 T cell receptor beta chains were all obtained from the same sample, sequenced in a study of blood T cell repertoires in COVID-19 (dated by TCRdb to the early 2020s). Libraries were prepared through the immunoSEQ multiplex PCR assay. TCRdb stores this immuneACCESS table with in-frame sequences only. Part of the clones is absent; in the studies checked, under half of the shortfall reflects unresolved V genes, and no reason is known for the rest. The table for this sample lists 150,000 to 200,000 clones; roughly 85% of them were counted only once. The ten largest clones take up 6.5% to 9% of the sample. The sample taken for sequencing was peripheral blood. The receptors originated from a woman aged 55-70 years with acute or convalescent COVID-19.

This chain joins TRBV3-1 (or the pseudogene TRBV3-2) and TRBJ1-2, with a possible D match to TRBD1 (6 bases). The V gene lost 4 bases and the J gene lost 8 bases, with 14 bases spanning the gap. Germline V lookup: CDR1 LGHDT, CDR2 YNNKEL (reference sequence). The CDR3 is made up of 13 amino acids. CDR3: CASSPGTFQGYTF. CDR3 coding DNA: TGTGCCAGCAGCCCTGGGACATTTCAAGGCTACACCTTC.

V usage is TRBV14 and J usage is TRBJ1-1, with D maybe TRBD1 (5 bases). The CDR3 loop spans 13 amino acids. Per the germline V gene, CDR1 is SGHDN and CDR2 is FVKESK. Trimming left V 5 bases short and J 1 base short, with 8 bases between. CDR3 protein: CASSFTGNTEAFF. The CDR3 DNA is TGTGCCAGCAGCTTCACAGGGAACACTGAAGCTTTCTTT.

This chain's CDR3 is CASSIDGPGLAGVDEQFF. DNA for the CDR3: TGTGCCAGTAGTATAGACGGCCCGGGACTAGCGGGAGTGGATGAGCAGTTCTTC. This chain joins TRBV19 and TRBJ2-1; TRBD2 matches at 14 bases. This CDR3 is built from 18 residues. Germline V CDR1 and CDR2: LNHDA, SQIVND (reference sequence). V shed 0 bases, J shed 8 bases, and the junction held 9 bases outside the gene matches.

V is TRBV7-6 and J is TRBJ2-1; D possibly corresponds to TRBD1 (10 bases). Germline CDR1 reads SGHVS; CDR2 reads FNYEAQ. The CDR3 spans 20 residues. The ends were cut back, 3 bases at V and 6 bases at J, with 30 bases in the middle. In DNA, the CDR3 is TGTGCCAGCAGCTTCCCCAGGGACAGGGGAGCATTAGCGGGAGCCAATGAGCAGTTCTTC. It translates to CASSFPRDRGALAGANEQFF.

The CDR3: CASSDGTANQPQHF. As DNA, the CDR3 is TGTGCCAGCAGTGACGGGACAGCTAATCAGCCCCAGCATTTT. The V gene is TRBV6-1, the J gene TRBJ1-5, with 7 bases matching TRBD1. The ends lost 3 bases at V and 4 bases at J; junction bases unmatched: 3. Per germline, CDR1 MNHNS and CDR2 SASEGT. The CDR3 covers 14 residues.

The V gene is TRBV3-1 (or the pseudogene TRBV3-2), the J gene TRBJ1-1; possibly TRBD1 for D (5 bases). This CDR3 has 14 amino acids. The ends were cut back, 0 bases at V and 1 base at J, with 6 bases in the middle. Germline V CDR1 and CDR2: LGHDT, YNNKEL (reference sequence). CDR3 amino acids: CASSQDQGNTEAFF. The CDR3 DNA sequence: TGTGCCAGCAGCCAAGATCAGGGGAACACTGAAGCTTTCTTT.

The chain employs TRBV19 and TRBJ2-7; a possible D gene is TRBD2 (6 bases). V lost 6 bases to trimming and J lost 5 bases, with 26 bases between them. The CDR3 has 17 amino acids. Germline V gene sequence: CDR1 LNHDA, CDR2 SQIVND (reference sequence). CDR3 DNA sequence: TGTGCCAGTAGAACCCCGATTATGACGGGGGATGTCCACGAGCAGTACGTC. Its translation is CASRTPIMTGDVHEQYV.

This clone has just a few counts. CDR3 nucleotide sequence: TGTGCCAGCAGCAAGGGACAGGGACATCTTCCCCAAATATCGAATGAGCAGTTCTTC. Translated: CASSKGQGHLPQISNEQFF. The rearrangement links TRBV11-3 to TRBJ2-1, with 9 bases lining up with TRBD1. The germline CDR1 and CDR2 sequences are SGHNT and YENEEA. This CDR3 contains 19 residues. J was trimmed by 7 bases and V by 5 bases; bases with no gene match: 21.

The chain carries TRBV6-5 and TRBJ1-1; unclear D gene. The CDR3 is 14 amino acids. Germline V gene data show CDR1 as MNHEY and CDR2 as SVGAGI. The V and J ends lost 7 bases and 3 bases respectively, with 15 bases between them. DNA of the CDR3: TGTGCCAGCACCCAGAGGGTGGCGGACACTGAAGCTTTCTTT. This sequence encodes CASTQRVADTEAFF.

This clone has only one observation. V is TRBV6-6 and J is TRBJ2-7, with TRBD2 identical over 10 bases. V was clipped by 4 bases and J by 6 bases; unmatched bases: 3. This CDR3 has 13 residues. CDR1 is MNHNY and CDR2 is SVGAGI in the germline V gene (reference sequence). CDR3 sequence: CASSSIAGGEQYV. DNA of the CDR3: TGTGCCAGCAGTTCGATAGCGGGAGGCGAGCAGTACGTC.

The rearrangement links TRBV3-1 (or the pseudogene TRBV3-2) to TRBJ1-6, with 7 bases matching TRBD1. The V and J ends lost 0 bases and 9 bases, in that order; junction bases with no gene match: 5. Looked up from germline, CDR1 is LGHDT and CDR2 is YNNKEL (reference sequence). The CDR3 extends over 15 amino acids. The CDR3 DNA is TGTGCCAGCAGCCAAGAATCACAGGGGACTTCACCCCTCCACTTT. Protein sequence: CASSQESQGTSPLHF.

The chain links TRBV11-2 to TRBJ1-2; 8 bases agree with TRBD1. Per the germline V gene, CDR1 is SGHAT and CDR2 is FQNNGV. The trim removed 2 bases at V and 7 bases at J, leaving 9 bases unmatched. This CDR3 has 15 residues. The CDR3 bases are TGTGCCAGCAGCTTACAGGGGGCGCGTTCGAGTGGCTACACCTTC. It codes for CASSLQGARSSGYTF.

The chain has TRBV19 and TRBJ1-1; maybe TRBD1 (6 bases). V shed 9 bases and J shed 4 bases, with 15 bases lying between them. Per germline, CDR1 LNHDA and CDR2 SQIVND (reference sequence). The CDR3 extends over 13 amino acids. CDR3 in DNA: TGTGCCAGCACGCAGGGGTGGGGCACTGAAGCTTTCTTT. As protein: CASTQGWGTEAFF.

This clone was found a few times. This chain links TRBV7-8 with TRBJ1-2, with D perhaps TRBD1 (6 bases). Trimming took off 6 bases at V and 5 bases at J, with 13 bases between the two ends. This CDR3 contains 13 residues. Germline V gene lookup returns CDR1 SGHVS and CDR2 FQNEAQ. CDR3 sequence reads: CASRRTASYGYTF. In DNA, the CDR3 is TGTGCCAGCAGACGGACAGCCTCTTATGGCTACACCTTC.

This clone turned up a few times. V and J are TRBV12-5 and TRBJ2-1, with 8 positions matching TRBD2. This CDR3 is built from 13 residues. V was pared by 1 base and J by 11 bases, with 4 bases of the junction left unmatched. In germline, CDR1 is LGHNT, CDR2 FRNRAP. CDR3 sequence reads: CASGLGAGGQQFF. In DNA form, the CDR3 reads TGTGCTAGTGGTTTGGGCGCGGGGGGCCAGCAGTTCTTC.

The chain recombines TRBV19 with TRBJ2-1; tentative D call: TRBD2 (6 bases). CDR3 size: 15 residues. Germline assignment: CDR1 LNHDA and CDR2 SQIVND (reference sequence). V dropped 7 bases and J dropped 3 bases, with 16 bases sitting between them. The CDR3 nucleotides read TGTGCCAGTATACCCCCCGGGAGTGGCTACAATGAGCAGTTCTTC. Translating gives CASIPPGSGYNEQFF.

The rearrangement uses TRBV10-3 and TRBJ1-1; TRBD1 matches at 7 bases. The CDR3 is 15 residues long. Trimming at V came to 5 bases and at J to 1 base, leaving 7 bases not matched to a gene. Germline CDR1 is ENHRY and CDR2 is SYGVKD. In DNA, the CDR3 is TGTGCCATCAGTCCAACCGGGACAGCGAACACTGAAGCTTTCTTT. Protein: CAISPTGTANTEAFF.

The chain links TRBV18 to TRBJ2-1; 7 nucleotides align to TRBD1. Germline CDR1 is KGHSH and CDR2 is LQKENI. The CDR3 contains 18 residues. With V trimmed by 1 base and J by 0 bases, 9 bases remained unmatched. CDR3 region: CASSPRQRQGSSYNEQFF. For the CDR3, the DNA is TGTGCCAGCTCACCACGCCAACGACAGGGAAGCTCCTACAATGAGCAGTTCTTC.